These 2 T cell receptor beta chains originate from one sample sequenced in a study of blood T cell repertoires in COVID-19. Profiling relied on immunoSEQ multiplex PCR, and the TCRdb table lists in-frame clones only, not all of them. The sample consists of 200,000 to 250,000 clones, around 89% of them appearing once. Source material: PBMCs or T cells enriched from blood (not recorded which). The receptors were sampled from a man aged 30 to 39 who had been exposed to COVID-19.

This clone occurred once. Here the CDR3 reads CASSPRGSDQPQHF. DNA for the CDR3: TGCGCCAGCAGCCCTAGAGGGTCGGATCAGCCCCAGCATTTT. J is TRBJ1-5 and V is TRBV5-1; D not certain. Germline CDR1 reads SGHRS; CDR2 reads YFSETQ. The CDR3 length is 14 residues. V lost 4 bases, J lost 5 bases, and 13 bases lay in between. The entire variable domain, with the rest obtained from reference TRBV5-1 and TRBJ1-5, is as follows: KAGVTQTPRYLIKTRGQQVTLSCSPISGHRSVSWYQQTPGQGLQFLFEYFSETQRNKGNFPGRFSGRQFSNSRSEMNVSTLELGDSALYLCASSPRGSDQPQHFGDGTRLSIL.

J is TRBJ2-5 and V is TRBV30, with 10 positions matching TRBD2. The ends lost 2 bases at V and 1 base at J; junction bases unmatched: 1. Looked up from germline, CDR1 is GTSNPN and CDR2 is SVGIG (reference sequence). The CDR3 has 14 residues. The CDR3 DNA reads as TGTGCCTGGAGTCCTAGCGGGGGCCAAGAGACCCAGTACTTC. It codes for CAWSPSGGQETQYF.